What follows are 27 T cell receptor beta chains derived from one specimen sequenced in a study of identical twins. From the 5' RACE reads, TCRdb called clonotypes with MiXCR, one entry per CDR3 protein. Of fewer than 900,000 distinct CDR3 sequences in the sample, 21% were seen once. The sample was also linked to a second study, of T cells expressing NK-cell markers.

The sample consisted of PBMCs. These receptor sequences come from a woman aged 18 to 35 in good health.

This clonotype was seen many times. The genes are TRBV20-1 and TRBJ2-1; D ambiguous. This CDR3 comprises 11 residues. V lost 1 base, J lost 10 bases, and 8 bases lay in between. CDR1 DFQATT and CDR2 SNEGSKA come from the germline V gene (reference sequence). This chain's CDR3 is CSARGLLEQFF. For the CDR3, the DNA is TGCAGTGCTAGAGGACTCCTAGAGCAGTTCTTC.

There are a few counts of this clonotype. This sequence joins TRBV6-5 and TRBJ2-4, with a weak D call TRBD2 (5 bases). Germline CDR1 and CDR2: MNHEY and SVGAGI. The CDR3 covers 17 residues. With 6 bases removed from V and 4 bases from J, the gap between germline ends came to 22 bases. The CDR3 sequence: CASSPSRALVTKNIQYF. The CDR3 DNA reads TGTGCCAGCAGCCCCTCGAGGGCTTTGGTCACTAAAAACATTCAGTACTTC.

The rearrangement links TRBV29-1 to TRBJ2-6, with 7 bases aligning to TRBD2. V was pared by 6 bases and J by 0 bases, with 2 bases of the junction left unmatched. This CDR3 is built from 14 residues. Germline loops: CDR1 SQVTM, CDR2 ANQGSEA. DNA for the CDR3: TGCAGCGTAGGCGGGGGCTCTGGGGCCAACGTCCTGACTTTC. It yields the protein CSVGGGSGANVLTF.

The chain carries TRBV12-3 or TRBV12-4 and TRBJ2-3; 7 bases align to TRBD1. The junction had 6 bases not matched to a gene; V was cut back by 6 bases and J by 6 bases. The CDR3 is 13 amino acids. CDR3 DNA sequence: TGTGCCAGCAGGAATACAGGGGTCGATACGCAGTATTTT. This translates into CASRNTGVDTQYF.

The chain couples TRBV12-3 or TRBV12-4 to TRBJ2-3; D is perhaps TRBD2 (5 bases). V dropped 6 bases and J dropped 4 bases, with 14 bases sitting between them. The CDR3 runs 14 residues. Here the CDR3 reads CASRSGGRADTQYF. CDR3 in DNA: TGTGCCAGCAGGTCTGGCGGGCGGGCAGATACGCAGTATTTT.

The genes are TRBV7-9 and TRBJ2-4; TRBD2 matches 7 bases. The CDR3 spans 16 residues. Germline trimming cut 5 bases from V and 1 base from J; bases unmatched to any gene: 8. Germline CDR1 reads SEHNR; CDR2 reads FQNEAQ (reference sequence). CDR3 protein: CASSPGRAGAKNIQYF. The CDR3 nucleotides are TGTGCCAGCAGCCCGGGGAGGGCTGGGGCCAAAAACATTCAGTACTTC. Supplemented by reference TRBV7-9 and TRBJ2-4, the full variable domain reads DTGVSQNPRHKITKRGQNVTFRCDPISEHNRLYWYRQTLGQGPEFLTYFQNEAQLEKSRLLSDRFSAERPKGSFSTLEIQRTEQGDSAMYLCASSPGRAGAKNIQYFGAGTRLSVL.

This clonotype turned up a few times. The J gene is TRBJ2-3, the V gene TRBV20-1; D not certain. Per the germline V gene, CDR1 is DFQATT and CDR2 is SNEGSKA (reference sequence). This CDR3 is 14 amino acids long. The germline V and J ends were trimmed by 4 bases and 1 base, with 12 bases remaining between them. The DNA of the CDR3 is TGCAGTGCTACAGAAGGTGAAGGCACAGATACGCAGTATTTT. It translates to CSATEGEGTDTQYF.

This clonotype was recorded a few times. DNA for the CDR3: TGTGCCAGCTTCGGAGGCATCAACACCATATATTTT. Amino acid sequence: CASFGGINTIYF. The chain employs TRBV2 and TRBJ1-3; D unclear. V lost 8 bases and J lost 7, with 12 bases in between. The V gene's germline CDR1 is SNHLY and CDR2 FYNNEI. The CDR3 sequence is 12 residues long. The full variable domain, in which reference TRBV2 and TRBJ1-3 provide the parts outside the CDR3, is EPEVTQTPSHQVTQMGQEVILRCVPISNHLYFYWYRQILGQKVEFLVSFYNNEISEKSEIFDDQFSVERPDGSNFTLKIRSTKLEDSAMYFCASFGGINTIYFGEGSWLTVV.

This clonotype has only a few counts. This chain connects TRBV20-1 to TRBJ2-1; D is perhaps TRBD2 (5 bases). This CDR3 has 14 amino acids. The V end was cut by 3 bases, the J end by 4 bases, with 13 bases between. Germline values: CDR1 DFQATT, CDR2 SNEGSKA (reference sequence). The CDR3 DNA reads as TGCAGTGCTAGTCGGGCTAGCCGTTACAATGAGCAGTTCTTC. Its translation: CSASRASRYNEQFF.

In this sample, this clonotype turned up a few times. The J gene is TRBJ2-7, the V gene TRBV20-1, with a possible D match to TRBD1 (7 bases). Germline V lookup: CDR1 DFQATT, CDR2 SNEGSKA (reference sequence). Trimming took off 4 bases at V and 8 bases at J, with 21 bases between the two ends. This CDR3 is built from 14 residues. The CDR3 sequence: CSAMRDSSTLQQYF. The CDR3 DNA sequence: TGCAGTGCTATGCGGGACAGCTCTACGTTACAGCAGTACTTC.

This clonotype was seen more than once but under ten times. The chain couples TRBV20-1 to TRBJ1-2, with TRBD1 matching over 8 bases. Germline assignment: CDR1 DFQATT and CDR2 SNEGSKA (reference sequence). J gave up 6 bases and V 5 bases, and 8 bases lay outside the gene matches. This CDR3 has 13 residues. The CDR3 region is CSAPGWTGNGYTF. CDR3 coding DNA: TGCAGTGCTCCCGGATGGACAGGGAATGGCTACACCTTC.

Only a few counts were recorded for this clonotype. The V and J genes are TRBV20-1 and TRBJ2-5; tentative D call: TRBD1 (6 bases). Germline CDR1 DFQATT, CDR2 SNEGSKA (reference sequence). V lost 6 bases and J lost 1, with 9 bases in between. The length of the CDR3 is 12 residues. The CDR3: CSAGQIQETQYF. CDR3 coding DNA: TGCAGTGCAGGACAGATCCAAGAGACCCAGTACTTC.

This clonotype came up once. V and J are TRBV7-9 and TRBJ1-3; 8 nucleotides align to TRBD1. With V trimmed by 4 bases and J by 2 bases, 4 bases remained unmatched. The CDR3 is 15 residues long. Germline V CDR1 and CDR2: SEHNR, FQNEAQ (reference sequence). The CDR3 region has the DNA TGTGCCAGCAGCTCGACAGGGGCCCCTGGAAACACCATATATTTT. Its protein is CASSSTGAPGNTIYF. Complete variable domain (other parts from reference TRBV7-9 and TRBJ1-3): DTGVSQNPRHKITKRGQNVTFRCDPISEHNRLYWYRQTLGQGPEFLTYFQNEAQLEKSRLLSDRFSAERPKGSFSTLEIQRTEQGDSAMYLCASSSTGAPGNTIYFGEGSWLTVV.

V gene TRBV2 combines with J gene TRBJ2-1, with D perhaps matching TRBD1 (5 bases). This CDR3 has 16 amino acids. The germline V and J ends were trimmed by 1 base and 8 bases, with 18 bases remaining between them. Germline CDR1 and CDR2: SNHLY and FYNNEI. Here the CDR3 DNA reads TGTGCCAGCAGTGAAGAGTCAGGGCCACGAGGAGATGAGCAGTTCTTC. Residues: CASSEESGPRGDEQFF. Full variable domain (missing parts from reference TRBV2 and TRBJ2-1): EPEVTQTPSHQVTQMGQEVILRCVPISNHLYFYWYRQILGQKVEFLVSFYNNEISEKSEIFDDQFSVERPDGSNFTLKIRSTKLEDSAMYFCASSEESGPRGDEQFFGPGTRLTVL.

The chain employs TRBV4-1 and TRBJ1-1; no clear D. Trimming cost V 3 bases and J 4 bases, with 15 bases left between them. The CDR3 is 15 residues long. Germline CDR1 reads MGHRA; CDR2 reads YSYEKL. DNA of the CDR3: TGCGCCAGCAGCCACGGAGTTTCATCCGCCACTGAAGCTTTCTTT. Translation gives CASSHGVSSATEAFF.

This clonotype was seen only a few times. The rearrangement uses TRBV20-1 and TRBJ2-7; no definite D call. The CDR3 spans 11 residues. V was trimmed by 5 bases and J by 2 bases, leaving 7 bases between them. Germline V gene lookup returns CDR1 DFQATT and CDR2 SNEGSKA (reference sequence). The CDR3 nucleotides are TGCAGTGCTCCTCTTACCTACGAGCAGTACTTC. Translated, it gives CSAPLTYEQYF.

Concerning this clonotype: No DNA is shown, since the ends of the CDR3 on it are uncertain; the CDR3 is the one TCRdb lists. The chain is built from TRBV6-2 or TRBV6-3 and TRBJ2-7. Per the germline V gene, CDR1 is MNHEY and CDR2 is SVGEGT. The CDR3 comprises 13 residues, both ends counted. CDR3 amino acids: CASSSSVPYEQYF.

This chain connects TRBV20-1 to TRBJ2-3, with D hard to call. Trimming took 1 base from V and 0 from J, leaving 8 bases between them. The germline CDR1 and CDR2 sequences are DFQATT and SNEGSKA (reference sequence). The CDR3 is 14 amino acids. CDR3 in amino acids: CSARGSHSTDTQYF. Written as DNA, the CDR3 is TGCAGTGCTAGAGGTTCCCATAGCACAGATACGCAGTATTTT.

This clonotype was detected only a few times. The J gene is TRBJ2-1, the V gene TRBV3-1; D is perhaps TRBD2 (5 bases). CDR3 length: 13 residues. Trimming took 1 base from V and 9 from J, leaving 10 bases between them. Germline values: CDR1 LGHDT, CDR2 YNNKEL (reference sequence). CDR3 region: CASSQGPRGEQFF. As DNA, the CDR3 is TGTGCCAGCAGCCAAGGACCTCGGGGTGAGCAGTTCTTC.

This clonotype was seen only a few times. V is TRBV7-2 and J is TRBJ2-7; possibly TRBD2 for D (5 bases). The CDR3 consists of 15 residues. Germline V gene data show CDR1 as SGHTA and CDR2 as FQGNSA. Trimming shortened V by 4 bases and J by 6 bases, and 19 bases separated the two germline ends. DNA for the CDR3: TGTGCCAGCAGCTCCCTCTGGGGTCGAGGGAGCGAGCAGTACTTC. Its translation is CASSSLWGRGSEQYF.

This clonotype was picked up many times. This chain links TRBV7-9 with TRBJ2-7; D remains unclear. Trimming took off 1 base at V and 4 bases at J, with 8 bases between the two ends. The length of the CDR3 is 13 residues. Germline V gene sequence: CDR1 SEHNR, CDR2 FQNEAQ (reference sequence). CDR3 DNA sequence: TGTGCCAGCAGCTTAGGTGCGGTATACGAGCAGTACTTC. Its protein is CASSLGAVYEQYF.

This clonotype was counted only a few times. The chain combines TRBV5-1 with TRBJ2-1; the D is unclear. CDR3 length: 16 residues. Germline-derived CDR1 and CDR2 are SGHRS and YFSETQ. The V gene lost 0 bases and the J gene lost 0 bases, with 10 bases spanning the gap. The CDR3 here is CASSLDLRTSYNEQFF. The CDR3 DNA sequence: TGCGCCAGCAGCTTGGACCTCCGCACCTCCTACAATGAGCAGTTCTTC.

This clonotype came up a few times. The genes are TRBV12-3 or TRBV12-4 and TRBJ1-1; D not resolved. V lost 6 bases to trimming and J lost 4 bases, with 12 bases between them. CDR3 length: 13 amino acids. The CDR3 here is CASSPRPATEAFF. CDR3 nucleotide sequence: TGTGCCAGCAGCCCTCGGCCGGCCACTGAAGCTTTCTTT.

This clonotype showed up many times. The chain combines TRBV29-1 with TRBJ2-7; 7 bases map to TRBD2. Germline-derived CDR1 and CDR2 are SQVTM and ANQGSEA. This CDR3 spans 12 amino acids. With V trimmed by 7 bases and J by 2 bases, 5 bases remained unmatched. The CDR3 protein is CSGGRGAYEQYF. The CDR3 nucleotides are TGCAGCGGGGGGAGGGGAGCCTACGAGCAGTACTTC.

Note on this clonotype: At one end the junction does not follow the germline gene, possibly because of a read error. V and J are TRBV12-3 or TRBV12-4 and TRBJ1-1; D remains unclear. The CDR3 is made up of 11 amino acids. The CDR3 sequence is CASSLRTEVFF. The CDR3 coding sequence is TGTGCCAGCAGCCTTCGGACTGAAGTTTTCTTT.

This clonotype came up many times. J is TRBJ2-7 and V is TRBV7-2; possibly TRBD2 for D (7 bases). Germline V gene sequence: CDR1 SGHTA, CDR2 FQGNSA. Trimming cost V 2 bases and J 5 bases, with 10 bases left between them. This CDR3 spans 13 amino acids. In nucleotides, the CDR3 is TGTGCCAGCAGCTTACGGGGGGCAGACGAGCAGTACTTC. Residues: CASSLRGADEQYF.

The chain joins TRBV27 to TRBJ1-1; D uncertain. CDR1 is MNHEY and CDR2 is SMNVEV in the germline V gene (reference sequence). The CDR3 consists of 13 residues. The V end was cut by 5 bases, the J end by 6 bases, with 13 bases between. Here the CDR3 DNA reads TGTGCCAGCAGTCGAGGAGGAGGATCTGAAGCTTTCTTT. Its protein is CASSRGGGSEAFF.